One T cell receptor beta chain is described in this entry. Its antigen remains unidentified. These data are taken from a study of siplizumab effects on memory and regulatory T cells. Study-wide points: The drug siplizumab significantly decreased the alloreactive sequences that could be traced to unstimulated CD4+ memory cells.

Produced via immunoSEQ multiplex PCR; TCRdb's table is partial and in-frame only. The table records over 95,000 clones, 80% to 95% of them present only once. In germline, CDR1 is MNHNY, CDR2 SVGAGI (reference sequence). V shed 6 bases and J 2 bases; nucleotides not matched to a gene: 7. The CDR3 is made up of 15 amino acids. The receptor was derived from a human donor in good health. Input material: non-Treg CD4+ T cells sorted from blood. The gene calls are TRBV6-6 and TRBJ1-1, with TRBD1 identical over 9 bases. The CDR3 spells CASSYRGPVNTEAFF. CDR3 coding DNA: TGTGCCAGCAGCTACAGGGGGCCAGTAAACACTGAAGCTTTCTTT.